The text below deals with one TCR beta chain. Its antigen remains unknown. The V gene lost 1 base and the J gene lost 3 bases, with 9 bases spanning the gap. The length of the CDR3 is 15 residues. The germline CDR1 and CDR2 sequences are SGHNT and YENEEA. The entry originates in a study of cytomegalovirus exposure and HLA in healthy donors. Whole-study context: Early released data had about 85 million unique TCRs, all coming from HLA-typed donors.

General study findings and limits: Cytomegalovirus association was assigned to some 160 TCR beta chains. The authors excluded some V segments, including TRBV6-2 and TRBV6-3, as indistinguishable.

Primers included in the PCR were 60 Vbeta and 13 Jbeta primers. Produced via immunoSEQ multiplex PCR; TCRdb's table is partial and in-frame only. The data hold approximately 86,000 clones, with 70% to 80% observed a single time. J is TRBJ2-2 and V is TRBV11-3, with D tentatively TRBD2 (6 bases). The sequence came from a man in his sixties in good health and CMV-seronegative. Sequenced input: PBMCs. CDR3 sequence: CASSLAGEDTGELFF. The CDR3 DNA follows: TGTGCCAGCAGCTTAGCGGGGGAGGACACCGGGGAGCTGTTTTTT. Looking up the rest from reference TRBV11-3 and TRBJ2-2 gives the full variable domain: EAGVVQSPRYKIIEKKQPVAFWCNPISGHNTLYWYLQNLGQGPELLIRYENEEAVDDSQLPKDRFSAERLKGVDSTLKIQPAELGDSAVYLCASSLAGEDTGELFFGEGSRLTVL.